Listed below are T cell receptor beta chains from one sample, sequenced in a study of blood T cell repertoires in COVID-19. Clones were read by immunoSEQ multiplex PCR, and TCRdb kept only the in-frame ones, dropping some. The sample carries fewer than 250,000 clones, 87% recorded once. Sequenced input: PBMCs or T cells enriched from blood (not recorded which). The receptors stem from a woman under 40 with acute COVID-19. Both conserved end residues are part of each CDR3. A D gene is named only where the DNA matches it firmly. Some rows mark clone size as missing; the rest say once, few, many or name a class of expanded clone.

TRBV29-1	TRBJ2-7	NA	TRBD1	TGCAGCGTTCTAAACAGGGGGCTAGGAGAGCAGTACTTC	CSVLNRGLGEQYF
TRBV27	TRBJ2-1	few	TRBD1	TGTGCCAGCAGTTTCCGAAACAGGGGTAACAATGAGCAGTTCTTC	CASSFRNRGNNEQFF
TRBV19	TRBJ2-7	NA	TRBD1	TGTGCCAGTACCACGGACAGGACGGGGTCCTACGAGCAGTACTTC	CASTTDRTGSYEQYF
TRBV7-2	TRBJ1-1	NA	NA	TGTGCCAGCAGCTTAGTAGGAGGGGCTGAAGCTTTCTTT	CASSLVGGAEAFF
TRBV9	TRBJ2-3	NA	NA	TGTGCCAGCAGCGTAGAGGGGCCTCCGGATACGCAGTATTTT	CASSVEGPPDTQYF
TRBV4-2	TRBJ1-1	NA	NA	TGTGCCAGCAGCCAGGCCAGGCGGGCCACTGAAGCTTTCTTT	CASSQARRATEAFF
TRBV7-8	TRBJ1-3	NA	NA	TGTGCCAGCAGCTTAACAGGGATTGCTGGAAACACCATATATTTT	CASSLTGIAGNTIYF
TRBV6-5	TRBJ2-2	NA	NA	TGTGCCAGCAGTTACTCGACATCAACGAACACCGGGGAGCTGTTTTTT	CASSYSTSTNTGELFF
TRBV2	TRBJ2-7	NA	NA	TGTGCCAGCATGGGCCCCGGCGTAAAGGGAGGGGGTCACTACGAGCAGTACTTC	CASMGPGVKGGGHYEQYF
TRBV30	TRBJ1-5	NA	NA	TGTGCCTGGAGCGCGGGGGTCAATCAGCCCCAGCATTTT	CAWSAGVNQPQHF
TRBV11-2	TRBJ1-1	NA	NA	TGTGCCAGCAGCCTGGGGGGGGTGAACACTGAAGCTTTCTTT	CASSLGGVNTEAFF
TRBV11-2	TRBJ1-2	once	TRBD1	TGTGCCAGCAGCCAGGACAGGGGGAATGGCTACACCTTC	CASSQDRGNGYTF
TRBV6-5	TRBJ1-1	NA	TRBD1	TGTGCCAGCAGTATACGACAGGGGGCTCGGGCTTTCTTT	CASSIRQGARAFF
TRBV7-2	TRBJ2-3	NA	NA	TGTGCCAGCAGCTTAGCCTGGAGGAGCACAGATACGCAGTATTTT	CASSLAWRSTDTQYF
TRBV5-1	TRBJ1-1	NA	NA	TGCGCCAGCAGCTTGAACGGTGCTGAAGCTTTCTTT	CASSLNGAEAFF
TRBV11-3	TRBJ2-7	NA	TRBD2	TGTGCCAGCAGCTCATCGTTCCCCCCTAGCGGGGGGGCCTGCTCCTACGAGCAGTACTTC	CASSSSFPPSGGACSYEQYF
TRBV6-5	TRBJ2-1	NA	TRBD2	TGTGCCAGCAGTTACATGGGCGGGGGTCTCTACAATGAGCAGTTCTTC	CASSYMGGGLYNEQFF
TRBV11-2	TRBJ1-2	NA	NA	TGTGCCAGCAGCCGAGGGTCGCAGACGTACACCTTC	CASSRGSQTYTF
TRBV5-1	TRBJ2-5	NA	NA	TGCGCCAGCAGCAGGGACGGGTCAGGGGAGGGAGAGACCCAGTACTTC	CASSRDGSGEGETQYF
TRBV7-8	TRBJ1-5	NA	NA	TGTGCCAGCAGCTTAGGGCCCAATCAGCCCCAGCATTTT	CASSLGPNQPQHF
TRBV5-5	TRBJ2-3	NA	TRBD2	TGTGCCAGCAGCTTCTTGCGGGGGATTAGCACAGATACGCAGTATTTT	CASSFLRGISTDTQYF
TRBV6-5	TRBJ1-5	NA	NA	TGTGCCAGCAACGGGATCTTCAATCAGCCCCAGCATTTT	CASNGIFNQPQHF
TRBV5-6	TRBJ2-7	NA	TRBD1	TGTGCCAGCAGCTACCTGGGACAGGTCTACGAGCAGTACTTC	CASSYLGQVYEQYF
TRBV7-8	TRBJ1-4	NA	NA	TGTGCCAGCAGTATCGGGGCTAATGAAAAACTGTTTTTT	CASSIGANEKLFF
TRBV7-9	TRBJ2-7	NA	TRBD1	TGTGCCAGCAGCCCTCCCCTATACCGGGACAGGGAAACCTACGAGCAGTACTTC	CASSPPLYRDRETYEQYF
TRBV7-8	TRBJ1-2	NA	TRBD1	TGTGCCAGTCAGGGACAGGGGGCTGGCTACACCTTC	CASQGQGAGYTF
TRBV14	TRBJ2-2	NA	NA	TGTGCCAGCAGGGCGGGGCAAACCGGGGAGCTGTTTTTT	CASRAGQTGELFF
TRBV6-2/TRBV6-3	TRBJ2-7	NA	TRBD1	TGTGCCAGCAGCCTCCCGGACAGGAACTACGAGCAGTACTTC	CASSLPDRNYEQYF
TRBV6-5	TRBJ1-6	NA	TRBD1	TGTGCCAGCAGGGGGACAGGGGGCGTACATTCACCCCTCCACTTT	CASRGTGGVHSPLHF
TRBV9	TRBJ2-3	NA	TRBD1	TGTGCCAGCAGCGCCCGACAGGGAGGCACAGATACGCAGTATTTT	CASSARQGGTDTQYF
TRBV30	TRBJ1-6	NA	NA	TGTGCCTGGAGTTACTTCCCGGAGTTAGGGGCAAAATATTGGGCCCTCCACTTT	CAWSYFPELGAKYWALHF
TRBV5-1	TRBJ2-7	NA	TRBD2	TGCGCCAGCAGCTTGGCCCCTAGCGGGGGGTTCAACGAGCAGTACTTC	CASSLAPSGGFNEQYF
TRBV4-3	TRBJ2-5	NA	TRBD1	TGCGCCAGCAGCCAGGACAGGGGAGAGACCCAGTACTTC	CASSQDRGETQYF
TRBV7-9	TRBJ2-7	NA	NA	TGTGCCAGCAGCTTTCAGGGATACGAGCAGTACTTC	CASSFQGYEQYF
TRBV11-2	TRBJ1-2	NA	TRBD1	TGTGCCAGCAGCTCGGTGGACAGGAGGCGTTATGGCGGCTACACCTTC	CASSSVDRRRYGGYTF
TRBV9	TRBJ1-4	NA	TRBD1	TGTGCCAGCAGCCCAGGGGGCAACGATGAAAAACTGTTTTTT	CASSPGGNDEKLFF
TRBV5-1	TRBJ2-5	NA	TRBD2	TGCGCCAGCAGCTTGGGACGTTGGAGCGGGAGAGATAGCCTAATCGAGACCCAGTACTTC	CASSLGRWSGRDSLIETQYF
TRBV6-5	TRBJ1-6	NA	NA	TGTGCCAGCAGATCTATTAATTCACCCCTCCACTTT	CASRSINSPLHF
TRBV10-3	TRBJ1-2	NA	NA	TGTGCCATCGACAGTGGGGATGGGTATGGCTACACCTTC	CAIDSGDGYGYTF
TRBV11-2	TRBJ2-3	NA	NA	TGTGCCAGCAGCTTAGTGGGGGGGGCCCCAGATACGCAGTATTTT	CASSLVGGAPDTQYF
TRBV13	TRBJ2-1	NA	TRBD2	TGTGCCAGCAGCCCTTTACGGGGGGGAAACAATGAGCAGTTCTTC	CASSPLRGGNNEQFF
TRBV6-2/TRBV6-3	TRBJ1-1	NA	TRBD1	TGTGCCAGCAGTTTAGGACAGGTGACCCAATTAGTCACTGAAGCTTTCTTT	CASSLGQVTQLVTEAFF
TRBV6-5	TRBJ2-7	few	NA	TGTGCCAGCAGGATGGTGACGGAAGGAGGCTACGAGCAGTACTTC	CASRMVTEGGYEQYF
TRBV4-1	TRBJ1-1	NA	TRBD1	TGCGCCAGCTCCCCAGGACAGGGTTCGAGCACTGAAGCTTTCTTT	CASSPGQGSSTEAFF
TRBV24-1	TRBJ2-3	NA	NA	TGTGCCACCAGTGATTCAGACACGGGCACAGATACGCAGTATTTT	CATSDSDTGTDTQYF
TRBV27	TRBJ2-3	NA	TRBD2	TGTGCCAGCAGTTTAGTGACTAGCGGGCGAGATACGCAGTATTTT	CASSLVTSGRDTQYF
TRBV7-2	TRBJ2-1	few	TRBD1	TGTGCCAGCAGCTTCGACAGGGCGAATGAGCAGTTCTTC	CASSFDRANEQFF
TRBV13	TRBJ1-1	NA	TRBD1	TGTGCCAGCAGCTTAGATCAGAGGGGGCGAGCTTTCTTT	CASSLDQRGRAFF
TRBV3-1/TRBV3-2	TRBJ2-2	NA	NA	TGTGCCAGCAGCGCCACTAGATCCGGGGAGCTGTTTTTT	CASSATRSGELFF
TRBV11-2	TRBJ1-3	few	NA	TGTGCCAGCAGCTTATTTCTTGGAGGGCTGGGAGGAAACACCATATATTTT	CASSLFLGGLGGNTIYF
TRBV5-1	TRBJ2-1	NA	TRBD2	TGCGCCAGCGGCATAGCGGGGGAGAATGAGCAGTTCTTC	CASGIAGENEQFF
TRBV27	TRBJ2-2	NA	NA	TGTGCCAGCAGCTCGGGATTCACCGGGGAGCTGTTTTTT	CASSSGFTGELFF
TRBV5-1	TRBJ2-1	NA	TRBD1	TGCGCCAGCAGCTTGGTGGAGCAGGGGGATGAGCAGTTCTTC	CASSLVEQGDEQFF